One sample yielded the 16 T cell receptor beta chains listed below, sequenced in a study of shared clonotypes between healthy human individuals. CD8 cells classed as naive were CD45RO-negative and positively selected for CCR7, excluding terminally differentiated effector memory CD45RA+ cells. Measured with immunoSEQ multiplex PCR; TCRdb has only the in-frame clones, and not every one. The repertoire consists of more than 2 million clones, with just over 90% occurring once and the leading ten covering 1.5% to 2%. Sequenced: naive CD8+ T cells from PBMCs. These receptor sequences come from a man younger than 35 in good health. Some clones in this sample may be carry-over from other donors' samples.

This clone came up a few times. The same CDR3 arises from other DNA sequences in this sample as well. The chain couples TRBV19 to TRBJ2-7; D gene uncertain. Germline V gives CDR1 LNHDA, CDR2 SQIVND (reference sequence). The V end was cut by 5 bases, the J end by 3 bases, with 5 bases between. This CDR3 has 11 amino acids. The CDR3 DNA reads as TGTGCCAGTAGTGGTGACTACGAGCAGTACTTC. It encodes CASSGDYEQYF.

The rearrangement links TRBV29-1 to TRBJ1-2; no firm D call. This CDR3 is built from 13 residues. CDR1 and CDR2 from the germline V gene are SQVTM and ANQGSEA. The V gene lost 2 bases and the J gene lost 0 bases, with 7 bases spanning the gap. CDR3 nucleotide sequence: TGCAGCGTTGAATTCTCGTCTAACTATGGCTACACCTTC. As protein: CSVEFSSNYGYTF. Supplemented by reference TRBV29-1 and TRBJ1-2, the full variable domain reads SAVISQKPSRDICQRGTSLTIQCQVDSQVTMMFWYRQQPGQSLTLIATANQGSEATYESGFVIDKFPISRPNLTFSTLTVSNMSPEDSSIYLCSVEFSSNYGYTFGSGTRLTVV.

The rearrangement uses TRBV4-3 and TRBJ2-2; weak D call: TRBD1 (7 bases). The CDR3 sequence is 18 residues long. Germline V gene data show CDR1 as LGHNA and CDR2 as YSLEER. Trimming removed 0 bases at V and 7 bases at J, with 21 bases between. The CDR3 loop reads CASSQDLGRGRISGELFF. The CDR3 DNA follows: TGCGCCAGCAGCCAAGATCTAGGCAGGGGGAGGATTAGCGGGGAGCTGTTTTTT.

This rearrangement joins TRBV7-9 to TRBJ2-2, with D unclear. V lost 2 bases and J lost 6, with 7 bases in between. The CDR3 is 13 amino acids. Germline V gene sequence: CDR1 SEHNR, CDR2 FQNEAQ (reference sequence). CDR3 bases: TGTGCCAGCAGCTTACAGGACCCCGGGGAGCTGTTTTTT. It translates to CASSLQDPGELFF.

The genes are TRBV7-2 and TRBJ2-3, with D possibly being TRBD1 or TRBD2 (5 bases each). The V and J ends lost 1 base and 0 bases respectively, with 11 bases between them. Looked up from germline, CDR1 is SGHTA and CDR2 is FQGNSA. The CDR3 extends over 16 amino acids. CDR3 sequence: CASSLGWGPSTDTQYF. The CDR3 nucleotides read TGTGCCAGCAGCTTAGGCTGGGGACCCAGCACAGATACGCAGTATTTT.

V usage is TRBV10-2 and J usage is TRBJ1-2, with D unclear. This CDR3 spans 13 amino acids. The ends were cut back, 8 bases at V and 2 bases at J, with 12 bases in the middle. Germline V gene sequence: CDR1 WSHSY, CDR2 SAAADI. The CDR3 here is CASVRVLNYGYTF. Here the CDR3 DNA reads TGCGCCAGCGTAAGGGTCTTAAACTATGGCTACACCTTC.

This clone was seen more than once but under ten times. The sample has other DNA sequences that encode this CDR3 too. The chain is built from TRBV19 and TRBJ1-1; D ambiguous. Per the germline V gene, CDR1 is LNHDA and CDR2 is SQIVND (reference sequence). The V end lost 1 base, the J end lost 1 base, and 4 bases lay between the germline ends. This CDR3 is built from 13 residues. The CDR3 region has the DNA TGTGCCAGTAGTATAGCGAGGAACACTGAAGCTTTCTTT. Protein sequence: CASSIARNTEAFF.

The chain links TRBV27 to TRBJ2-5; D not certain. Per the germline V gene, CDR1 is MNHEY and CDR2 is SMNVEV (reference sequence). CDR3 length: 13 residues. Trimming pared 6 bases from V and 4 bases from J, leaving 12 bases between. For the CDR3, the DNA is TGTGCCAGCAGACAAAGGAGTATAGAGACCCAGTACTTC. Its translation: CASRQRSIETQYF.

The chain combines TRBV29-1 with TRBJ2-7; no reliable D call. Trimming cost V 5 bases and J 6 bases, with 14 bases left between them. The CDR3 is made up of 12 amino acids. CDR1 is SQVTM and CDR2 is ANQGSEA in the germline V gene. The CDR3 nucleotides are TGCAGCGTTACCAGTGGAGACGGCGAGCAGTACTTC. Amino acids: CSVTSGDGEQYF.

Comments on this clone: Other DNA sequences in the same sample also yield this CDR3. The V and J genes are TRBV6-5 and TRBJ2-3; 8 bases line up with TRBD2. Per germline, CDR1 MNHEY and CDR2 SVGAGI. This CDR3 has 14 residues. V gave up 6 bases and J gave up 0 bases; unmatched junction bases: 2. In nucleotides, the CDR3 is TGTGCCAGCAGCCCTAGCGGGAGCACAGATACGCAGTATTTT. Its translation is CASSPSGSTDTQYF.

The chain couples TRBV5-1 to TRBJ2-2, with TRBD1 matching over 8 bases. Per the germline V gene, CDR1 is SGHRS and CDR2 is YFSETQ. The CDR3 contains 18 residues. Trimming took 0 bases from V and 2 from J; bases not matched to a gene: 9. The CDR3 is CASSLAGQGAFNTGELFF. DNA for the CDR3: TGCGCCAGCAGCTTGGCTGGCCAGGGGGCTTTTAACACCGGGGAGCTGTTTTTT. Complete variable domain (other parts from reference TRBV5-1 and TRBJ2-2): KAGVTQTPRYLIKTRGQQVTLSCSPISGHRSVSWYQQTPGQGLQFLFEYFSETQRNKGNFPGRFSGRQFSNSRSEMNVSTLELGDSALYLCASSLAGQGAFNTGELFFGEGSRLTVL.

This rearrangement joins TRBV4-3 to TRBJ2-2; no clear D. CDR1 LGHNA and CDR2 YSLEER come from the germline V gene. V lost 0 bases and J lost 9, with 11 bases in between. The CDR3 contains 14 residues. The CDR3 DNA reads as TGCGCCAGCAGCCAAGATACCTTGGGCCGGGAGCTGTTTTTT. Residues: CASSQDTLGRELFF.

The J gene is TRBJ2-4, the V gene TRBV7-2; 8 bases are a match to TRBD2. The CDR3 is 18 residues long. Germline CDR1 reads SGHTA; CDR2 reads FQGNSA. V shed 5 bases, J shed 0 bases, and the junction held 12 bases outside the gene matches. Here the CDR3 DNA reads TGTGCCAGCAGCCTAAGCTCTAGCGGGCTAGGAGCCAAAAACATTCAGTACTTC. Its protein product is CASSLSSSGLGAKNIQYF. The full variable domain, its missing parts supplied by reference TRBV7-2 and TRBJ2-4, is GAGVSQSPSNKVTEKGKDVELRCDPISGHTALYWYRQSLGQGLEFLIYFQGNSAPDKSGLPSDRFSAERTGGSVSTLTIQRTQQEDSAVYLCASSLSSSGLGAKNIQYFGAGTRLSVL.

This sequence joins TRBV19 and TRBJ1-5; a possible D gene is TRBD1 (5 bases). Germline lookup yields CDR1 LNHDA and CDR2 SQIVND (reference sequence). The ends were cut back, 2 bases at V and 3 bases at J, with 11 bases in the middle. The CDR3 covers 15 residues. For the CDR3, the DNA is TGTGCCAGTAGTATAAGCAGGGTTGTCAATCAGCCCCAGCATTTT. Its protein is CASSISRVVNQPQHF.

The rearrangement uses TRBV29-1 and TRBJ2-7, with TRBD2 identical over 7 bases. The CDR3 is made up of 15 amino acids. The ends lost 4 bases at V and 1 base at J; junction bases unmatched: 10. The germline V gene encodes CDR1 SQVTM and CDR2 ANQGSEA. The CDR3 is CSVVGGGIRSYEQYF. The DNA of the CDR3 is TGCAGCGTTGTGGGGGGAGGGATTAGATCCTACGAGCAGTACTTC.

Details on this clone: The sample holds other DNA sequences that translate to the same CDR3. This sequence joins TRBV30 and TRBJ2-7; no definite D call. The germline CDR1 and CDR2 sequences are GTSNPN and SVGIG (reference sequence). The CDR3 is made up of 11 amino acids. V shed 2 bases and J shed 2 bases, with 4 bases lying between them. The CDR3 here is CAWSTTYEQYF. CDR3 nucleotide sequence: TGTGCCTGGAGTACGACCTACGAGCAGTACTTC.